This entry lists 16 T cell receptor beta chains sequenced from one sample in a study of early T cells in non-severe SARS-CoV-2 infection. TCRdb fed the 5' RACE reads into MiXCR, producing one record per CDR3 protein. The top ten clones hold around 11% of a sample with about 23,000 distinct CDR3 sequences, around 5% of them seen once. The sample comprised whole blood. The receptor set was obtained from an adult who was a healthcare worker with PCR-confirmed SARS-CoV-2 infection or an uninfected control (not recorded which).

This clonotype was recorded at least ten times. The CDR3 is CSVEGLAGDNEQFF. The CDR3, as DNA: TGCAGCGTTGAAGGACTAGCGGGGGACAATGAGCAGTTCTTC. V usage is TRBV29-1 and J usage is TRBJ2-1; 12 bases line up with TRBD2. This CDR3 comprises 14 residues. Germline V gene sequence: CDR1 SQVTM, CDR2 ANQGSEA. J lost 5 bases, V lost 1 base, and 0 bases had no gene match.

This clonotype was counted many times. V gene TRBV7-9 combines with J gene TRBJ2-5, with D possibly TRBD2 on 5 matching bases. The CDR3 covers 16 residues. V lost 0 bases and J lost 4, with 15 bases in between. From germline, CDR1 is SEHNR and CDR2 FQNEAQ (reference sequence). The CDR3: CASSLALGRVGETQYF. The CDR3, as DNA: TGTGCCAGCAGCTTAGCGCTGGGGAGAGTCGGAGAGACCCAGTACTTC.

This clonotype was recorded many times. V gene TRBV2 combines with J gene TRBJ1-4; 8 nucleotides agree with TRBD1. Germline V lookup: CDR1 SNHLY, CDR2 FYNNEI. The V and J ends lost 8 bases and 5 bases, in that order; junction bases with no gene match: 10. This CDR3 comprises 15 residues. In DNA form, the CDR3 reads TGTGCCAGCTTAAACCTCGGGACAGGCAATGAAAAACTGTTTTTT. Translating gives CASLNLGTGNEKLFF.

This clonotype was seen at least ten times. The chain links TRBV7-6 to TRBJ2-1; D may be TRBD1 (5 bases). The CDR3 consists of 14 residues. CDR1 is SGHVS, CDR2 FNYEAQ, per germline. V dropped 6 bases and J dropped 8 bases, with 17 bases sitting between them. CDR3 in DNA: TGTGCCAGCAGTGGGGCTGGGGCTTATGATGAGCAGTTCTTC. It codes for CASSGAGAYDEQFF.

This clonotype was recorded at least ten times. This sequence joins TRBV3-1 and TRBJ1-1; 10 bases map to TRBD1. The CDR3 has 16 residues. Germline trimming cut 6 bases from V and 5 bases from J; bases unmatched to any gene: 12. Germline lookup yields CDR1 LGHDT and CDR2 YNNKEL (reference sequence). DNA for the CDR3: TGTGCCAGCAGACGACTTTGGACAGGGGGAAGGACTGAAGCTTTCTTT. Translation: CASRRLWTGGRTEAFF.

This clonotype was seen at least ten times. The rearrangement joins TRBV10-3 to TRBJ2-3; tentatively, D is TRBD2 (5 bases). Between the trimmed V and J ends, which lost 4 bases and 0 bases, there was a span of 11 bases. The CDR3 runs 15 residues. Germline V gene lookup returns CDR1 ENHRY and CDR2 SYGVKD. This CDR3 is CAISAGTSSTDTQYF. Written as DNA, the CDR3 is TGTGCCATCAGTGCGGGAACTTCTAGCACAGATACGCAGTATTTT.

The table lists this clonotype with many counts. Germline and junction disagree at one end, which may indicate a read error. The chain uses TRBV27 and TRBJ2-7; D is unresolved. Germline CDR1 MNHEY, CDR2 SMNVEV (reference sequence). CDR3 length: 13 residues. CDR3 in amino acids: CASSLTLTGLLDF. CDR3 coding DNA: TGTGCCAGCAGTCTTACACTCACCGGATTATTAGACTTC.

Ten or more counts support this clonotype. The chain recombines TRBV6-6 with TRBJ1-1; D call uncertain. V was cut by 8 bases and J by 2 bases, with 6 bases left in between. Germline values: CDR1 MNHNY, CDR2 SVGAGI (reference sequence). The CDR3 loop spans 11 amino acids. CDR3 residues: CASRRNTEAFF. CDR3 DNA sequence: TGTGCCAGCCGAAGAAACACTGAAGCTTTCTTT.

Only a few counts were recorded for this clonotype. CDR3 protein: CASSDVVQETQYF. In nucleotides, the CDR3 is TGTGCCAGCTCAGACGTAGTCCAAGAGACCCAGTACTTC. The V call is TRBV18, the J call TRBJ2-5; D unresolved. The CDR3 length is 13 residues. From germline, CDR1 is KGHSH and CDR2 LQKENI. The ends were cut back, 5 bases at V and 1 base at J, with 8 bases in the middle. Complete variable domain (other parts from reference TRBV18 and TRBJ2-5): NAGVMQNPRHLVRRRGQEARLRCSPMKGHSHVYWYRQLPEEGLKFMVYLQKENIIDESGMPKERFSAEFPKEGPSILRIQQVVRGDSAAYFCASSDVVQETQYFGPGTRLLVL.

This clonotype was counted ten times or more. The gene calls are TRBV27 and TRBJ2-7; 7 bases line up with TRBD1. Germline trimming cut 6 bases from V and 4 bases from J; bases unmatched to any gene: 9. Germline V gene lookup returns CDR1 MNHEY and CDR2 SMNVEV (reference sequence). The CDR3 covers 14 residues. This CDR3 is CASRGTEFGYEQYF. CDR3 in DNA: TGTGCCAGCAGAGGGACAGAATTTGGGTACGAGCAGTACTTC.

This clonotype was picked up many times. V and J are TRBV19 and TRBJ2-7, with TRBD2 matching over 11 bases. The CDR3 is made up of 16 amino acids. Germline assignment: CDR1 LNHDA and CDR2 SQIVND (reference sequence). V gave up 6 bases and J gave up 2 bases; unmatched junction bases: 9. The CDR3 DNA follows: TGTGCCAGTAGCCCATCGGGACTAGCGGTCACCTACGAGCAGTACTTC. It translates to CASSPSGLAVTYEQYF.

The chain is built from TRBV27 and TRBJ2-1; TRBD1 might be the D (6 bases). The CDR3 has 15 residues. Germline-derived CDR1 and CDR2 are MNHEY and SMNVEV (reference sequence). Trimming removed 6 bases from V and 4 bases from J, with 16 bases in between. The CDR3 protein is CASSLSGTPYNEQFF. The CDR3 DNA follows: TGTGCCAGCAGCCTCTCCGGGACACCTTACAATGAGCAGTTCTTC.

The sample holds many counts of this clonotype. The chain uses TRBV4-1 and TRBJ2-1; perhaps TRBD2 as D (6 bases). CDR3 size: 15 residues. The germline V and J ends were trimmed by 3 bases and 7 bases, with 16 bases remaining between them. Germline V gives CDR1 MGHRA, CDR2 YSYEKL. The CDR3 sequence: CASSQYSSERNEQFF. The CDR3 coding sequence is TGCGCCAGCAGCCAGTACTCTAGCGAGCGGAATGAGCAGTTCTTC.

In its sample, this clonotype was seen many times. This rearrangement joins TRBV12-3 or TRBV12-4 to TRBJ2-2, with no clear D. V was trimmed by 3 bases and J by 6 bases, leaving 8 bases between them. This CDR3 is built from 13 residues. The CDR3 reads CASSLSSPGELFF. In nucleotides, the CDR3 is TGTGCCAGCAGTTTGAGTTCTCCCGGGGAGCTGTTTTTT.

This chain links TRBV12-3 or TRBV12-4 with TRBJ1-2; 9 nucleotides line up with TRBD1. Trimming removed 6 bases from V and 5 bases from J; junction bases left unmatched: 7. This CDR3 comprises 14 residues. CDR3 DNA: TGTGCCAGCAGCCGGGACAGGGCTGAATATGGCTACACCTTC. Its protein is CASSRDRAEYGYTF.

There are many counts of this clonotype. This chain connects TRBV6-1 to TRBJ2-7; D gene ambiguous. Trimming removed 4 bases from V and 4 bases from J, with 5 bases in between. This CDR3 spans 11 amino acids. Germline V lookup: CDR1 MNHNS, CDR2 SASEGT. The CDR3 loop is CASSGVYEQYV. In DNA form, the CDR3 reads TGTGCCAGCAGTGGGGTGTACGAGCAGTACGTC.